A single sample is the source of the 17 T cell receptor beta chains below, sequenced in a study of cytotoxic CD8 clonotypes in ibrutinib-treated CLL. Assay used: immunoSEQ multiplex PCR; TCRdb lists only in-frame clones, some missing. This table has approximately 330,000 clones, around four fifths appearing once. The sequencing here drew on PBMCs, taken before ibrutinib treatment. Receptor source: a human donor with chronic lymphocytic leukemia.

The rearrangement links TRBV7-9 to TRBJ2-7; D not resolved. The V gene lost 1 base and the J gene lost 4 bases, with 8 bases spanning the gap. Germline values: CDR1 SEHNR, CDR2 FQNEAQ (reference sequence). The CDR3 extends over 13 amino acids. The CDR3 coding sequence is TGTGCCAGCAGCTTAGACGGCCAATACGAGCAGTACTTC. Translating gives CASSLDGQYEQYF.

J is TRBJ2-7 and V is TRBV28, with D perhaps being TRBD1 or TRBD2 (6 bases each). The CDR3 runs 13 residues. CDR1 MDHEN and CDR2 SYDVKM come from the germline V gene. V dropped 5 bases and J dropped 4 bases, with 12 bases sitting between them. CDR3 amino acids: CASSPGADYEQYF. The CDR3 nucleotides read TGTGCCAGCAGTCCGGGGGCAGATTACGAGCAGTACTTC.

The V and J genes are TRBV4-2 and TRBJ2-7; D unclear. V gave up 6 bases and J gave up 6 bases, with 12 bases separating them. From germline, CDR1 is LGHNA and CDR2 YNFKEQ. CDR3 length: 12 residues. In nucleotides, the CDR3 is TGTGCCAGCAGAAAAGGCAGTCTCGAGCAGTACTTC. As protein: CASRKGSLEQYF.

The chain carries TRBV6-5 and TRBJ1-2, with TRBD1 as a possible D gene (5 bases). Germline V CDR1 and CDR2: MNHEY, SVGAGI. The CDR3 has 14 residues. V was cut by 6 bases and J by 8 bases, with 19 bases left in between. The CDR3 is CASSHSQGAGGYTF. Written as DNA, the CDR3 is TGTGCCAGCAGCCACAGCCAAGGGGCTGGGGGCTACACCTTC.

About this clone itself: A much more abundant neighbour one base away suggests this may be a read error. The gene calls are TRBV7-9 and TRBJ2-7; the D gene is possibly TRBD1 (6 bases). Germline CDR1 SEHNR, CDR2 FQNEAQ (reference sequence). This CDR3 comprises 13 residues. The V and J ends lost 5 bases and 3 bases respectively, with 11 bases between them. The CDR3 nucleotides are TGTGCCAGCAGCCCCCGGGACAACTACGAGCAGTACTTC. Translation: CASSPRDNYEQYF.

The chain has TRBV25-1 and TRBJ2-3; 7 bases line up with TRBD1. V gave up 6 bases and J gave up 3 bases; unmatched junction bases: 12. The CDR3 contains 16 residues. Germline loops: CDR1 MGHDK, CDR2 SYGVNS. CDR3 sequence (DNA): TGTGCCAGCAGAGCCCTTGGCAGGGGGTTTACAGATACGCAGTATTTT. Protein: CASRALGRGFTDTQYF.

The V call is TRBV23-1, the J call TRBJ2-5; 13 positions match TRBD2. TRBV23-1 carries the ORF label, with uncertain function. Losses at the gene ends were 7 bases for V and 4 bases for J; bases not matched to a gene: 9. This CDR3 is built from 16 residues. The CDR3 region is CASILPRTSGRETQYF. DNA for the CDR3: TGCGCCAGCATTTTACCCCGGACTAGCGGGAGAGAGACCCAGTACTTC.

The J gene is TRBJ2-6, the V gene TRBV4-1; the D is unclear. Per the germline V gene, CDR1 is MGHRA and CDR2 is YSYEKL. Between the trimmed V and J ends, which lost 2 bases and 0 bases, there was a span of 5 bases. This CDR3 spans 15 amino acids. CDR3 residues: CASSQWISGANVLTF. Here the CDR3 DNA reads TGCGCCAGCAGCCAATGGATCTCTGGGGCCAACGTCCTGACTTTC.

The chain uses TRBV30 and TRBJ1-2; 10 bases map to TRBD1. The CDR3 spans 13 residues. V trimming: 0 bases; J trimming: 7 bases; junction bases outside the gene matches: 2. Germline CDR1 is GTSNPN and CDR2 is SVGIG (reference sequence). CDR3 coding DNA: TGTGCCTGGAGTGTGGGACAGGGGACTGGCTACACCTTC. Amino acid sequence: CAWSVGQGTGYTF.

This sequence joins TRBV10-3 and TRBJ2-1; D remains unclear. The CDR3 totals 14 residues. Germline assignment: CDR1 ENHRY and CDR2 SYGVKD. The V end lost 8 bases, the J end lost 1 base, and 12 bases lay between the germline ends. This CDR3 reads CAIGQQPSYNEQFF. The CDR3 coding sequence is TGTGCCATCGGGCAACAGCCGTCCTACAATGAGCAGTTCTTC.

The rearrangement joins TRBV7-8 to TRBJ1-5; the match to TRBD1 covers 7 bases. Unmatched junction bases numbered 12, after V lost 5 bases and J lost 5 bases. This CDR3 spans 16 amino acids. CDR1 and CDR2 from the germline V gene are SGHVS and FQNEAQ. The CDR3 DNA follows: TGTGCCAGCAGCCGTACCCAGGGGGGAGTCCATCAGCCCCAGCATTTT. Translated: CASSRTQGGVHQPQHF.

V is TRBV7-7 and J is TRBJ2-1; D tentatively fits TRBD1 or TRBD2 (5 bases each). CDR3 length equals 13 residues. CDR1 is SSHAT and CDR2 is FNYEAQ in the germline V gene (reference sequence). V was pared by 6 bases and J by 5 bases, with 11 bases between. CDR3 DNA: TGTGCCAGCAGTCCCGGGACGAACAATGAGCAGTTCTTC. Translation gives CASSPGTNNEQFF.

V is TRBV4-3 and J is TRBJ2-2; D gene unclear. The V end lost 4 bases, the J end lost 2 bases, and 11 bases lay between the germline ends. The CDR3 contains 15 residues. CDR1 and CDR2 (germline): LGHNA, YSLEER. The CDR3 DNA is TGCGCCAGCAGCCCCCGGGCAAAAAACACCGGGGAGCTGTTTTTT. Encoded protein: CASSPRAKNTGELFF.

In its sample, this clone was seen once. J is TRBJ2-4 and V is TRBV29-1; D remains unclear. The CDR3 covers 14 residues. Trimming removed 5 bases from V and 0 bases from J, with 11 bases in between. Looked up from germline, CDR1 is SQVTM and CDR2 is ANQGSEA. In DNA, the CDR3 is TGCAGCGTTTTACCAGATATAGCCAAAAACATTCAGTACTTC. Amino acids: CSVLPDIAKNIQYF. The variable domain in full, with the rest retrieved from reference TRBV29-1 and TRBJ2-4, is SAVISQKPSRDICQRGTSLTIQCQVDSQVTMMFWYRQQPGQSLTLIATANQGSEATYESGFVIDKFPISRPNLTFSTLTVSNMSPEDSSIYLCSVLPDIAKNIQYFGAGTRLSVL.

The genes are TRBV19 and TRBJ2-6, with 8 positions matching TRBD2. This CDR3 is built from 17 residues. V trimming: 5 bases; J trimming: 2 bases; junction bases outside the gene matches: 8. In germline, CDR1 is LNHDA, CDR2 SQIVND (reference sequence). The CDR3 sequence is CASSLQAGGTGANVLTF. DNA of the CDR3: TGTGCCAGTAGTCTCCAGGCGGGGGGCACTGGGGCCAACGTCCTGACTTTC.

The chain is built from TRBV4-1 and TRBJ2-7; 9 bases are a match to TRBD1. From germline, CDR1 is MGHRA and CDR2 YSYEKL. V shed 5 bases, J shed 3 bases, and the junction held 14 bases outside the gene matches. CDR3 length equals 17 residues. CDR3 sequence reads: CASSITSIRDRVYEQYF. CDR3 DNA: TGCGCCAGCAGCATTACATCCATCCGGGACAGGGTCTACGAGCAGTACTTC.

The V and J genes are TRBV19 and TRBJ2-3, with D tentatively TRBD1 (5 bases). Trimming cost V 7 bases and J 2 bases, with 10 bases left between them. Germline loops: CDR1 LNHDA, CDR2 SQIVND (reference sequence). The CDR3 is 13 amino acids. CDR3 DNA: TGTGCCAGTACACAGGTCTCCACAGATACGCAGTATTTT. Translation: CASTQVSTDTQYF.